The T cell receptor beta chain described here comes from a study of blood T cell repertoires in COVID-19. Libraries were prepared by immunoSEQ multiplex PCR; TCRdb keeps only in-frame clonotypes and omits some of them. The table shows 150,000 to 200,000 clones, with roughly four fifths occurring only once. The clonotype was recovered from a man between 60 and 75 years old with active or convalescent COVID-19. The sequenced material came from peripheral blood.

Written as DNA, the CDR3 is TGTGCCAGCAGCCAAGGGACTGGGTTAGGGATGGGCAATGAGCAGTTCTTC. As protein: CASSQGTGLGMGNEQFF. This chain links TRBV4-2 with TRBJ2-1; TRBD2 is a possible D gene (5 bases). V shed 1 base and J shed 6 bases, with 19 bases lying between them. The CDR3 extends over 17 amino acids. Germline V gives CDR1 LGHNA, CDR2 YNFKEQ.